The 26 T cell receptor beta chains given below trace back to one sample, sequenced in a study of early T cells in non-severe SARS-CoV-2 infection. TCRdb analysed the 5' RACE reads with MiXCR anew, one entry per CDR3 protein. The sample contains more than 55,000 distinct CDR3 sequences, around 12% of which appear only once. The sample was whole blood. These receptor sequences come from an adult who was a healthcare worker with PCR-confirmed SARS-CoV-2 infection or an uninfected control (not recorded which).

This clonotype came up a few times. The chain couples TRBV12-3 or TRBV12-4 to TRBJ2-3; 9 nucleotides agree with TRBD2. With 7 bases clipped from V and 3 bases from J, the junction kept 8 bases outside the gene matches. The CDR3 totals 15 residues. This CDR3 reads CASTAGGLGTDTQYF. DNA for the CDR3: TGTGCCAGCACCGCGGGGGGGCTTGGGACAGATACGCAGTATTTT.

This clonotype was counted only a few times. The chain recombines TRBV2 with TRBJ2-1, with D perhaps given as TRBD1 or TRBD2 (5 bases each). Germline CDR1 reads SNHLY; CDR2 reads FYNNEI. This CDR3 contains 17 residues. V lost 4 bases and J lost 9, with 25 bases in between. The CDR3 DNA follows: TGTGCCAGCAGTGCAAGGCCGGACGGGCCCTTGGGGGTTGAGCAGTTCTTC. Translation: CASSARPDGPLGVEQFF.

This clonotype was seen ten or more times. The CDR3 DNA is TGCAGTGCTAGAGATTATCTAGCGGAGACCTACAATGAGCAGTTCTTC. It is translated as CSARDYLAETYNEQFF. V is TRBV20-1 and J is TRBJ2-1; 7 positions agree with TRBD2. CDR3 size: 16 residues. Germline CDR1 and CDR2: DFQATT and SNEGSKA (reference sequence). V trimming: 0 bases; J trimming: 2 bases; junction bases outside the gene matches: 7.

The genes are TRBV28 and TRBJ1-1; D unclear. Per the germline V gene, CDR1 is MDHEN and CDR2 is SYDVKM. The V and J ends lost 10 bases and 5 bases respectively, with 11 bases between them. The CDR3 extends over 11 amino acids. The CDR3 loop reads CATARLTEAFF. Here the CDR3 DNA reads TGTGCCACGGCGAGGTTGACTGAAGCTTTCTTT.

This clonotype was seen a few times. This rearrangement joins TRBV19 to TRBJ2-3; 8 bases agree with TRBD2. V trimming: 4 bases; J trimming: 3 bases; junction bases outside the gene matches: 6. The CDR3 spans 15 residues. CDR1 and CDR2 (germline): LNHDA, SQIVND (reference sequence). The DNA of the CDR3 is TGTGCCAGTAGTAGGGGGGGGACTAGAACAGATACGCAGTATTTT. Its protein product is CASSRGGTRTDTQYF. Supplemented by reference TRBV19 and TRBJ2-3, the full variable domain reads DGGITQSPKYLFRKEGQNVTLSCEQNLNHDAMYWYRQDPGQGLRLIYYSQIVNDFQKGDIAEGYSVSREKKESFPLTVTSAQKNPTAFYLCASSRGGTRTDTQYFGPGTRLTVL.

The rearrangement links TRBV20-1 to TRBJ1-1; no clear D. The CDR3 is 12 residues long. Germline CDR1 reads DFQATT; CDR2 reads SNEGSKA (reference sequence). V shed 6 bases and J shed 3 bases, with 11 bases lying between them. The DNA of the CDR3 is TGCAGTGCACCCCGTGGGGACACTGAAGCTTTCTTT. This sequence encodes CSAPRGDTEAFF.

This clonotype is classed as medium-sized (0.01 to 0.1%). The gene calls are TRBV27 and TRBJ1-2; no firm D call. This CDR3 has 13 residues. V gave up 3 bases and J gave up 2 bases, with 7 bases separating them. The germline V gene has CDR1 MNHEY and CDR2 SMNVEV (reference sequence). In nucleotides, the CDR3 is TGTGCCAGCAGTTTCGAAGGGAACTATGGCTACACCTTC. Translating gives CASSFEGNYGYTF.

V gene TRBV7-8 combines with J gene TRBJ2-5, with TRBD2 matching over 7 bases. The CDR3 spans 14 residues. Germline values: CDR1 SGHVS, CDR2 FQNEAQ. V lost 2 bases and J lost 5; bases outside the gene matches: 5. CDR3 protein: CASSLILARETQYF. CDR3 DNA sequence: TGTGCCAGCAGCTTAATACTAGCGAGGGAGACCCAGTACTTC.

This clonotype was detected many times. This sequence joins TRBV19 and TRBJ2-1, with 16 bases fitting TRBD2. The ends lost 2 bases at V and 0 bases at J; junction bases unmatched: 7. Germline V gene data show CDR1 as LNHDA and CDR2 as SQIVND (reference sequence). This CDR3 spans 20 amino acids. DNA for the CDR3: TGTGCCAGTAGTATAAAAGGGACTAGCGGGGGGGCCGGCTCCTACAATGAGCAGTTCTTC. Translation gives CASSIKGTSGGAGSYNEQFF. Full variable domain (remainder filled in from reference TRBV19 and TRBJ2-1): DGGITQSPKYLFRKEGQNVTLSCEQNLNHDAMYWYRQDPGQGLRLIYYSQIVNDFQKGDIAEGYSVSREKKESFPLTVTSAQKNPTAFYLCASSIKGTSGGAGSYNEQFFGPGTRLTVL.

Concerning this clonotype: Since a much larger clone is just one base distant, this may be a read error. The V and J genes are TRBV7-9 and TRBJ2-1, with TRBD2 identical over 10 bases. Germline V gene data show CDR1 as SEHNR and CDR2 as FQNEAQ (reference sequence). The CDR3 contains 15 residues. V gave up 6 bases and J gave up 3 bases; unmatched junction bases: 5. The CDR3 region is CASRLPSGGYNEQFF. CDR3 DNA: TGTGCCAGCAGGTTACCTAGCGGGGGCTACAATGAGCAGTTCTTC.

V gene TRBV12-3 or TRBV12-4 combines with J gene TRBJ2-5, with D tentatively TRBD2 (7 bases). The DNA matches TRBJ2-1 better at its end, which makes the J call doubtful. The CDR3 has 16 amino acids. This chain's CDR3 is CASSAAQGRGKETQFF. The CDR3 region has the DNA TGTGCCAGCAGTGCTGCCCAGGGGCGGGGGAAGGAGACCCAGTTCTTC.

The chain has TRBV6-2 or TRBV6-3 and TRBJ1-2; a possible D gene is TRBD1 (5 bases). Germline V gives CDR1 MNHEY, CDR2 SVGEGT. This CDR3 spans 15 amino acids. The germline V and J ends were trimmed by 5 bases and 2 bases, with 15 bases remaining between them. Here the CDR3 DNA reads TGTGCCAGCAGTCCCCACCGGGACGGAAACTATGGCTACACCTTC. Amino acids: CASSPHRDGNYGYTF.

This chain uses TRBV27 with TRBJ2-7; 7 bases fit TRBD2. CDR1 and CDR2 (germline): MNHEY, SMNVEV (reference sequence). V was pared by 1 base and J by 1 base, with 1 base of the junction left unmatched. CDR3 length: 14 amino acids. As DNA, the CDR3 is TGTGCCAGCAGTTTATGGGGAGGGTCCTACGAGCAGTACTTC. It encodes CASSLWGGSYEQYF.

The gene calls are TRBV3-1 and TRBJ2-2; D is unresolved. V lost 0 bases, J lost 5 bases, and 10 bases lay in between. Looked up from germline, CDR1 is LGHDT and CDR2 is YNNKEL (reference sequence). The CDR3 is made up of 15 amino acids. The CDR3 region has the DNA TGTGCCAGCAGCCAAGATGTCGGCGGTACCGGGGAGCTGTTTTTT. Protein: CASSQDVGGTGELFF.

The sample holds many counts of this clonotype. The chain is built from TRBV30 and TRBJ1-4; D is ambiguous. CDR3 length equals 11 residues. Trimming removed 2 bases at V and 5 bases at J, with 3 bases between. Germline CDR1 is GTSNPN and CDR2 is SVGIG (reference sequence). CDR3 bases: TGTGCCTGGAGTACGAATGAAAAACTGTTTTTT. Its protein product is CAWSTNEKLFF. Supplemented by reference TRBV30 and TRBJ1-4, the full variable domain reads SQTIHQWPATLVQPVGSPLSLECTVEGTSNPNLYWYRQAAGRGLQLLFYSVGIGQISSEVPQNLSASRPQDRQFILSSKKLLLSDSGFYLCAWSTNEKLFFGSGTQLSVL.

This clonotype has a handful of counts. CDR3 in amino acids: CASSLGTFESSYEQYF. CDR3 bases: TGTGCCAGCAGCTTAGGGACCTTTGAGAGCTCCTACGAGCAGTACTTC. The chain links TRBV7-9 to TRBJ2-7, with D unclear. Germline V gene data show CDR1 as SEHNR and CDR2 as FQNEAQ (reference sequence). Between the trimmed V and J ends, which lost 1 base and 0 bases, there was a span of 13 bases. CDR3 length: 16 amino acids.

This clonotype was observed a few times. The genes are TRBV12-3 or TRBV12-4 and TRBJ1-1; D not resolved. CDR3 size: 11 residues. Trimming shortened V by 6 bases and J by 3 bases, and 5 bases separated the two germline ends. CDR3 amino acids: CASSFDTEAFF. The DNA for the CDR3 is TGTGCCAGCAGCTTCGACACTGAAGCTTTCTTT.

The chain is built from TRBV29-1 and TRBJ1-1; perhaps TRBD1 as D (6 bases). Germline-derived CDR1 and CDR2 are SQVTM and ANQGSEA. The length of the CDR3 is 12 residues. Trimming took 7 bases from V and 4 from J, leaving 13 bases between them. In nucleotides, the CDR3 is TGCAGCGCGGGGGGGGCCGGCACTGAAGCTTTCTTT. Amino acid sequence: CSAGGAGTEAFF.

This clonotype was seen at least ten times. The chain uses TRBV12-3 or TRBV12-4 and TRBJ2-7, with no clear D. CDR3 length: 15 amino acids. Trimming removed 2 bases from V and 1 base from J, with 12 bases in between. The CDR3 coding sequence is TGTGCCAGCAGTTTAAGGTCCGAAAAGTCCTACGAGCAGTACTTC. This translates into CASSLRSEKSYEQYF.

The rearrangement links TRBV14 to TRBJ1-2, with TRBD1 as a possible D gene (5 bases). Germline CDR1 reads SGHDN; CDR2 reads FVKESK. V lost 1 base, J lost 6 bases, and 15 bases lay in between. There are 15 residues in the CDR3. In nucleotides, the CDR3 is TGTGCCAGCAGCCAAGTCTCCGGCAGGGATCATGGCTACACCTTC. Amino acids: CASSQVSGRDHGYTF. Full variable domain (remainder filled in from reference TRBV14 and TRBJ1-2): EAGVTQFPSHSVIEKGQTVTLRCDPISGHDNLYWYRRVMGKEIKFLLHFVKESKQDESGMPNNRFLAERTGGTYSTLKVQPAELEDSGVYFCASSQVSGRDHGYTFGSGTRLTVV.

The rearrangement joins TRBV5-1 to TRBJ2-7; 7 nucleotides agree with TRBD1. V lost 4 bases to trimming and J lost 4 bases; unmatched junction nucleotides: 8. The CDR3 length is 14 residues. Looked up from germline, CDR1 is SGHRS and CDR2 is YFSETQ. For the CDR3, the DNA is TGCGCCAGCAGCAGGGACAGCCGGGTTTACGAGCAGTACTTC. It yields the protein CASSRDSRVYEQYF.

The chain recombines TRBV7-9 with TRBJ2-3; the match to TRBD2 covers 13 bases. The CDR3 is 15 amino acids. CDR1 SEHNR and CDR2 FQNEAQ come from the germline V gene (reference sequence). V shed 4 bases and J 3 bases; nucleotides not matched to a gene: 1. CDR3 DNA sequence: TGTGCCAGCAGCTCGGGACTAGCGGGGACAGATACGCAGTATTTT. Translating gives CASSSGLAGTDTQYF.

V usage is TRBV4-1 and J usage is TRBJ2-1; 8 bases fit TRBD2. With 2 bases clipped from V and 3 bases from J, the junction kept 9 bases outside the gene matches. The CDR3 has 17 residues. Germline-derived CDR1 and CDR2 are MGHRA and YSYEKL. The CDR3 reads CASSQSLTAGVYNEQFF. CDR3 nucleotides: TGCGCCAGCAGCCAAAGTCTGACAGCGGGGGTCTACAATGAGCAGTTCTTC.

This clonotype was counted ten times or more. This rearrangement joins TRBV14 to TRBJ2-3; D is undetermined. From germline, CDR1 is SGHDN and CDR2 FVKESK. V dropped 3 bases and J dropped 2 bases, with 3 bases sitting between them. This CDR3 comprises 12 residues. The CDR3 DNA reads as TGTGCCAGCAGCCATATCACAGATACGCAGTATTTT. Its translation: CASSHITDTQYF. Using reference TRBV14 and TRBJ2-3 for the parts outside the CDR3, the full variable domain is EAGVTQFPSHSVIEKGQTVTLRCDPISGHDNLYWYRRVMGKEIKFLLHFVKESKQDESGMPNNRFLAERTGGTYSTLKVQPAELEDSGVYFCASSHITDTQYFGPGTRLTVL.

The chain uses TRBV6-1 and TRBJ2-4; D uncertain. V lost 3 bases and J lost 2, with 17 bases in between. In germline, CDR1 is MNHNS, CDR2 SASEGT. The CDR3 has 17 amino acids. For the CDR3, the DNA is TGTGCCAGCAGTGAGCTTTTTAACAGCTTAACCAAAAACATTCAGTACTTC. Protein: CASSELFNSLTKNIQYF.

This clonotype was counted many times. This chain joins TRBV7-2 and TRBJ2-7; D remains unclear. Germline V CDR1 and CDR2: SGHTA, FQGNSA. This CDR3 spans 14 amino acids. The V gene lost 1 base and the J gene lost 2 bases, with 9 bases spanning the gap. CDR3 sequence (DNA): TGTGCCAGCAGCTTAGATAGCCTTGCCTACGAGCAGTACTTC. Translated, it gives CASSLDSLAYEQYF.